This TCR beta chain was sequenced for a study of blood T cell repertoires in COVID-19. The CDR3 is 13 amino acids. The germline V and J ends were trimmed by 4 bases and 2 bases, with 9 bases remaining between them. The Seattle patients, enrolled during active infection, were followed longitudinally. The protocol was immunoSEQ multiplex PCR, while the TCRdb copy is restricted to in-frame clones and leaves out a portion. The table lists roughly 330,000 clones, roughly 86% of them singletons. The chain links TRBV12-3 or TRBV12-4 to TRBJ2-7, with D tentatively TRBD1 (6 bases). This receptor was identified in a man aged 25 to 45 with COVID-19, enrolled during active disease. The sequencing input was peripheral blood. The CDR3 nucleotides read TGTGCCAGCAGTTCTGGACAGCCCTACGAGCAGTACTTC. Translated: CASSSGQPYEQYF.